The text below deals with one T cell receptor beta chain. The data were taken from a study of blood T cell repertoires in COVID-19. For the study at large: Specimens from acute and convalescent COVID-19 originated in the United States, Italy and Spain. The cDNA or gDNA used as material had been derived from T cells, B-cell-depleted T cells, or PBMCs.

The CDR3 length is 13 residues. Germline V CDR1 and CDR2: MNHEY, SMNVEV (reference sequence). Between the trimmed V and J ends, which lost 10 bases and 2 bases, there was a span of 14 bases. Authors' processing steps: Amplified reference gene primers provided the basis for estimating nucleated cell counts. Generated by immunoSEQ multiplex PCR, the TCRdb table keeps only in-frame clones and is missing some. The V and J calls and clone size were taken over from that table, and D and trimming were inferred from the DNA. The repertoire holds about 100,000 clones, with about 84% as singletons. The rearrangement joins TRBV27 to TRBJ1-1; D might be TRBD1 (6 bases). This sequence originates from a human donor in a cohort sampled during active COVID-19. The source material was peripheral blood. The CDR3 DNA reads as TGTGCCACCCGACAGGTTCAAAACACTGAAGCTTTCTTT. This sequence encodes CATRQVQNTEAFF.